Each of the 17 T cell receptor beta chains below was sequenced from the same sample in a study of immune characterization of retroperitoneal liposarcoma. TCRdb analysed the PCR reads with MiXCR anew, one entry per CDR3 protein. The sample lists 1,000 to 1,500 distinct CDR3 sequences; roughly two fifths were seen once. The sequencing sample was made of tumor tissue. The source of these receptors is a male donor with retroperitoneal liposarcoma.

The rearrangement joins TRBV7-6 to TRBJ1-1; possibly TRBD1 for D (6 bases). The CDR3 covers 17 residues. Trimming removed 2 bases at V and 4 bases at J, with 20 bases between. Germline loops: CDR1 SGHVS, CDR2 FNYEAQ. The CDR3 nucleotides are TGTGCCAGCAGCTTAACTCGCTCGACAGGAGCAGGCACTGAAGCTTTCTTT. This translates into CASSLTRSTGAGTEAFF.

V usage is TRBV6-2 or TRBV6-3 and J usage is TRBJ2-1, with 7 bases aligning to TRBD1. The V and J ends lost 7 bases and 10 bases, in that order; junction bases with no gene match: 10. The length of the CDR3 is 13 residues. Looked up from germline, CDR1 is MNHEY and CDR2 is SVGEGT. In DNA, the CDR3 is TGTGCCAGCAAGGAGACAGGGACGTACGAGCAGTTCTTC. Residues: CASKETGTYEQFF.

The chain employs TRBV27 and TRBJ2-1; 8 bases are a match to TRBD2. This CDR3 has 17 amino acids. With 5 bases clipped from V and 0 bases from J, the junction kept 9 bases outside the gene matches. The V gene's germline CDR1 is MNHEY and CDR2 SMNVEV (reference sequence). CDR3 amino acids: CASSLGLAWGSYNEQFF. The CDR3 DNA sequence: TGTGCCAGCAGTCTCGGACTAGCCTGGGGCTCCTACAATGAGCAGTTCTTC.

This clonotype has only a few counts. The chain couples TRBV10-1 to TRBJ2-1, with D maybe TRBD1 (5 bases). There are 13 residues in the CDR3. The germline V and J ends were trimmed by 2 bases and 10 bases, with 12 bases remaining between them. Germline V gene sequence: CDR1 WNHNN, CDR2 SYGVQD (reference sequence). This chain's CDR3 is CASSEGHSYEQFF. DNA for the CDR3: TGCGCCAGCAGTGAGGGACACTCCTACGAGCAGTTCTTC.

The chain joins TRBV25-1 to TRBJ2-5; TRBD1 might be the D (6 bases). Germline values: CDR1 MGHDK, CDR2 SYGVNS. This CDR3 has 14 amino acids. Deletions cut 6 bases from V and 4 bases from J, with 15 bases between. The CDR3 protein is CASSRGFPLETQYF. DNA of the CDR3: TGTGCCAGCAGCAGGGGTTTCCCTCTAGAGACCCAGTACTTC.

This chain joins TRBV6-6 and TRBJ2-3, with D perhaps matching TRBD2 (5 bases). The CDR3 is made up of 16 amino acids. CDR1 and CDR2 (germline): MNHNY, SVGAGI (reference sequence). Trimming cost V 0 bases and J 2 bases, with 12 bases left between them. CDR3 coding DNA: TGTGCCAGCAGTTACTCTACTCGGGAACCCACAGATACGCAGTATTTT. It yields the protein CASSYSTREPTDTQYF.

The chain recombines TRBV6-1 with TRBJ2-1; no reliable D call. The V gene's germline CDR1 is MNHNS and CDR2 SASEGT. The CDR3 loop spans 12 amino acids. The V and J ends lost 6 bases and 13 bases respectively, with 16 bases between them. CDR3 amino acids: CASRLNQETQFF. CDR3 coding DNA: TGTGCCAGCAGGCTGAATCAAGAGACCCAGTTCTTC.

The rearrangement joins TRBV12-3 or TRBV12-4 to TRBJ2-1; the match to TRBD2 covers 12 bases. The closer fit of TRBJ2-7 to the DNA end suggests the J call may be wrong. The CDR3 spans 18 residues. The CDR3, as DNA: TGTGCCAGCAGTCGAACGCAGCGTGCTAGCGGGAGGGGCGACGAGCAGTACTTC. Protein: CASSRTQRASGRGDEQYF.

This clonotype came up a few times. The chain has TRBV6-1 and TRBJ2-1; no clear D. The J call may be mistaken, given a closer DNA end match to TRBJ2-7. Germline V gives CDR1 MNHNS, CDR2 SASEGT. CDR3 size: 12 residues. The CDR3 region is CASQRPPYEQYF. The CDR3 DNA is TGTGCCAGCCAAAGGCCCCCTTACGAGCAGTACTTC.

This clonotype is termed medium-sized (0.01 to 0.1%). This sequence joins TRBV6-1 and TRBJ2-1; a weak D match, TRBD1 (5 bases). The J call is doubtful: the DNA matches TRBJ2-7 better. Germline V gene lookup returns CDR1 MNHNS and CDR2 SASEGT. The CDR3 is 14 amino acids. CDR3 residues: CASSTGHTLYEQYF. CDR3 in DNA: TGTGCCAGCAGTACCGGACATACCCTCTACGAGCAGTACTTC.

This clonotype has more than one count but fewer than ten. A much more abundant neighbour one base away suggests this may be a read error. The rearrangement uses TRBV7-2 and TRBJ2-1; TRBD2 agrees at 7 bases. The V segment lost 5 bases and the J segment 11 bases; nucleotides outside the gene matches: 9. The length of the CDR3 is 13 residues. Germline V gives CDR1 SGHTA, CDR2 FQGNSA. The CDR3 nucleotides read TGTGCCAGCAGCGAAGGAGGGGACTATCAGCAGTTCTTC. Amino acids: CASSEGGDYQQFF.

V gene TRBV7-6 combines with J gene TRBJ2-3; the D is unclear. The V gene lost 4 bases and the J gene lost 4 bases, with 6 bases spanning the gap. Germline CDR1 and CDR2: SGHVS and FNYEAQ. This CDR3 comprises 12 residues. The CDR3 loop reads CASSSRPDTQYF. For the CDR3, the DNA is TGTGCCAGCAGCTCACGGCCAGATACGCAGTATTTT.

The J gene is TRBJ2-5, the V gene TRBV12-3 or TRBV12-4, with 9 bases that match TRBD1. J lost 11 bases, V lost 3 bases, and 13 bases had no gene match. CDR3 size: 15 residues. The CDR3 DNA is TGTGCCAGCAGTTTTGGACAGGGGATCGGAAATGAGCAGTACTTC. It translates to CASSFGQGIGNEQYF.

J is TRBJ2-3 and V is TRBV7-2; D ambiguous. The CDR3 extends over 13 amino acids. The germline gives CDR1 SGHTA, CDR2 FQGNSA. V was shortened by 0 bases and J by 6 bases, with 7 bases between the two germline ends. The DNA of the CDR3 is TGTGCCAGCAGCTTAGCTCCACAGGATACGCAGTATTTT. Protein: CASSLAPQDTQYF.

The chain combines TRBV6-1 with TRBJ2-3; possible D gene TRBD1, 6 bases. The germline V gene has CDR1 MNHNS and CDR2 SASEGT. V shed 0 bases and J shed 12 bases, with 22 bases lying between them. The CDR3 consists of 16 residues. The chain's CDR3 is CASSEAFWPGQETQYF. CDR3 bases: TGTGCCAGCAGTGAAGCCTTTTGGCCGGGACAAGAGACCCAGTATTTT.

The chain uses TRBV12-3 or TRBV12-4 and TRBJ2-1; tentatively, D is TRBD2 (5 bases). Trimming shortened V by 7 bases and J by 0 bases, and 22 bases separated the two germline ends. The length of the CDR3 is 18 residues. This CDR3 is CASTFRTRGISSYNEQFF. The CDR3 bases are TGTGCCAGCACCTTCCGGACCCGAGGGATTAGCTCCTACAATGAGCAGTTCTTC.

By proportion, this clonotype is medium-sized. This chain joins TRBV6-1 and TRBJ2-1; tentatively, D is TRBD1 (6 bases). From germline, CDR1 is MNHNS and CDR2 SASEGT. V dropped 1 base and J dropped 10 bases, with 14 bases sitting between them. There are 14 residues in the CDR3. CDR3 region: CASSEVNRAYEQFF. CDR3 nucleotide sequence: TGTGCCAGCAGTGAAGTCAACAGGGCCTACGAGCAGTTCTTC.